This is a list of T cell receptor beta chains from one sample in a study of T cell responses to AZD1222 COVID-19 vaccine. Using immunoSEQ multiplex PCR, the repertoire was profiled, and TCRdb retains in-frame clones only, with some absent. This table holds about 150,000 clones, more than 85% found once. The sample consisted of peripheral blood, taken 28 days after the second AZD1222 dose. The receptors shown here come from an adult who received the AZD1222 COVID-19 vaccine. Both conserved end residues are part of each CDR3. A D gene is named only where the DNA matches it firmly. A clone size is listed for some rows: how often the clone was seen (once, few, many), or a class if it is expanded.

TGTGCCAGCAGCAGACACCAGTCTTCGGGGGGCAACGAGCAGTACTTC | CASSRHQSSGGNEQYF | TRBJ2-7 | few | 16 | NA | TRBV13
TGTGCCAGCAGCGAAAAACTAGCGGGCAGCTCCTACAATGAGCAGTTCTTC | CASSEKLAGSSYNEQFF | TRBJ2-1 | NA | 17 | TRBD2 | TRBV9
TGTGCCAGCCCCGAGGAGGGCGGGTACGAGCAGTACTTC | CASPEEGGYEQYF | TRBJ2-7 | NA | 13 | NA | TRBV6-5
TGTGCCAGCAGCCCCCGGGACACCTCTAACTATGGCTACACCTTC | CASSPRDTSNYGYTF | TRBJ1-2 | few | 15 | NA | TRBV7-9
TGTGCCACTCAAGTCGGACAGTGGGAAAAACTGTTTTTT | CATQVGQWEKLFF | TRBJ1-4 | NA | 13 | NA | TRBV10-3
TGTGCCAGCAGTTTCAGGACTGAGCAGTTCTTC | CASSFRTEQFF | TRBJ2-1 | once | 11 | NA | TRBV12-3/TRBV12-4
TGTGCCAGCAGCTCTAGGACTAGCGGGAGAGTCAATGAGCAGTTCTTC | CASSSRTSGRVNEQFF | TRBJ2-1 | NA | 16 | TRBD2 | TRBV5-5
TGTGCCAGTAGCCCCCTCGTCTCCACACTAGCGTTAACCGGGGAGCTGTTTTTT | CASSPLVSTLALTGELFF | TRBJ2-2 | NA | 18 | TRBD2 | TRBV19
TGTGCCAGCAGTTTACCCCCGCCCACAGATACGCAGTATTTT | CASSLPPPTDTQYF | TRBJ2-3 | NA | 14 | NA | TRBV27
TGTGCCAGCAGCCGGGGGGGGACACGCGGGACGAACACTGAAGCTTTCTTT | CASSRGGTRGTNTEAFF | TRBJ1-1 | NA | 17 | NA | TRBV3-1/TRBV3-2
TGTGCCAGCAGTGGGAACCTACTAGCAGTTTACTCCTACGAGCAGTACTTC | CASSGNLLAVYSYEQYF | TRBJ2-7 | NA | 17 | NA | TRBV6-1
TGTGCCAGCAGCGCACCAAATGCTAGGGGACAGAATGAGCAGTTCTTC | CASSAPNARGQNEQFF | TRBJ2-1 | once | 16 | TRBD1 | TRBV11-2
TGTGCCAGCAGACAAACAGGGACGGGTGGCTACACCTTC | CASRQTGTGGYTF | TRBJ1-2 | NA | 13 | NA | TRBV11-2
TGTGCCAGCAGCTTGCTTCGGGGAACCGCTAACTATGGCTACACCTTC | CASSLLRGTANYGYTF | TRBJ1-2 | NA | 16 | NA | TRBV5-4
TGTGCCAGCGGGCAGGGTTTCAATCAGCCCCAGCATTTT | CASGQGFNQPQHF | TRBJ1-5 | few | 13 | NA | TRBV28
TGTGCCAGCAGCGGGCCCGGGCCATACACCGGGGAGCTGTTTTTT | CASSGPGPYTGELFF | TRBJ2-2 | NA | 15 | NA | TRBV13
TGTGCCAGCGGTAGTAATAGCCAAGAGACCCAGTACTTC | CASGSNSQETQYF | TRBJ2-5 | once | 13 | NA | TRBV5-4
TGTGCCAGCAGCCAAGGGGGCTGGGGTAATGAGCAGTTCTTC | CASSQGGWGNEQFF | TRBJ2-1 | NA | 14 | NA | TRBV14
TGCGCCAGCAGCGACCCTGCCGGAGGGGAGACCCAGTACTTC | CASSDPAGGETQYF | TRBJ2-5 | NA | 14 | NA | TRBV5-1
TGTGCCAGTAGTACCGGACGGGACTATGGCTACACCTTC | CASSTGRDYGYTF | TRBJ1-2 | few | 13 | NA | TRBV19
TGTGCCAGCAGCTTAGCGACCCTCGGAACGAGGGCGGGGGGAGCTTTCTTT | CASSLATLGTRAGGAFF | TRBJ1-1 | NA | 17 | NA | TRBV7-2
TGTGCCAGCAGCTTAGGCCCTGGACAGGGCCCCGGGGAGCTGTTTTTT | CASSLGPGQGPGELFF | TRBJ2-2 | once | 16 | TRBD1 | TRBV7-2
TGTGCCAGCCAGGGACAGGGTTCTACTAATGAAAAACTGTTTTTT | CASQGQGSTNEKLFF | TRBJ1-4 | NA | 15 | TRBD1 | TRBV7-9
TGTGCCAGCAGCCTAGGCGGGGGGCGCGGGTCCTACGAGCAGTACTTC | CASSLGGGRGSYEQYF | TRBJ2-7 | NA | 16 | TRBD2 | TRBV13
TGTGCCAGCTCACCTTCTCAGGGAAACACTGAAGCTTTCTTT | CASSPSQGNTEAFF | TRBJ1-1 | NA | 14 | NA | TRBV18
TGTGCCAGCAGTACATTAGCCCGGAATGAGCAGTTCTTC | CASSTLARNEQFF | TRBJ2-1 | NA | 13 | NA | TRBV27
TGTGCCAGCAGCTACCTACAGGGGAGCGGCTACACCTTC | CASSYLQGSGYTF | TRBJ1-2 | NA | 13 | TRBD1 | TRBV7-2
TGTGCCATCAGTGAGTCCGGCGGACGAGGGCCCCAGTACTTC | CAISESGGRGPQYF | TRBJ2-5 | NA | 14 | NA | TRBV10-3
TGTGCCAGCAGGACTAGCGGGACGCACGAGCAGTACTTC | CASRTSGTHEQYF | TRBJ2-7 | NA | 13 | TRBD2 | TRBV27